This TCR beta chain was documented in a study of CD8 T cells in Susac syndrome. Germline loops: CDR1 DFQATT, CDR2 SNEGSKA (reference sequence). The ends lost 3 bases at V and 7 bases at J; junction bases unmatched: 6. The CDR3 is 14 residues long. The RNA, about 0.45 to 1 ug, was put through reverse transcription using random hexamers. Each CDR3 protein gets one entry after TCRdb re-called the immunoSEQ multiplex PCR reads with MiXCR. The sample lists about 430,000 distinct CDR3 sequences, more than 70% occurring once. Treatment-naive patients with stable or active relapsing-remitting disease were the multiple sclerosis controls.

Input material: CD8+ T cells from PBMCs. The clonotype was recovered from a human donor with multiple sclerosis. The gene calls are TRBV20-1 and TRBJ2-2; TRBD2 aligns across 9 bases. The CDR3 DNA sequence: TGCAGTGCTAGCACACAAGCGGGAGGCGGGGAGCTGTTTTTT. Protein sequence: CSASTQAGGGELFF.